The clone carrying this TCR beta chain was counted ten times or more. Its cognate antigen is unknown. The data were taken from a study of CD8 T cells in ankylosing spondylitis. General study points: Existing reports had already noted some motif variants in reactive arthritis synovial fluid and blood. In ankylosing spondylitis blood, a motif of seven to nine highly homologous TCR beta variants appeared characteristic. Clones tied to disease were said to be significantly enriched in matched ankylosing spondylitis synovial fluid.

Quantitative 5'-RACE with molecular barcodes produced the TCR beta libraries. TCRdb reprocessed the 5' RACE reads with MiXCR, giving one entry per CDR3 protein. The sample consists of more than 150,000 distinct CDR3 sequences, 18% of them appearing once. The sample comprised blood, either unsorted or a sorted T cell fraction (not recorded which). This TCR derives from a male donor under 35 with ankylosing spondylitis or in good health (not recorded which).

CDR3 in amino acids: CASSLEPETQYF. The CDR3 DNA is TGTGCCAGCAGCTTAGAGCCAGAGACCCAGTACTTC. The chain combines TRBV11-3 with TRBJ2-5; D call uncertain. Germline V gene data show CDR1 as SGHNT and CDR2 as YENEEA. V dropped 0 bases and J dropped 4 bases, with 3 bases sitting between them. There are 12 residues in the CDR3.